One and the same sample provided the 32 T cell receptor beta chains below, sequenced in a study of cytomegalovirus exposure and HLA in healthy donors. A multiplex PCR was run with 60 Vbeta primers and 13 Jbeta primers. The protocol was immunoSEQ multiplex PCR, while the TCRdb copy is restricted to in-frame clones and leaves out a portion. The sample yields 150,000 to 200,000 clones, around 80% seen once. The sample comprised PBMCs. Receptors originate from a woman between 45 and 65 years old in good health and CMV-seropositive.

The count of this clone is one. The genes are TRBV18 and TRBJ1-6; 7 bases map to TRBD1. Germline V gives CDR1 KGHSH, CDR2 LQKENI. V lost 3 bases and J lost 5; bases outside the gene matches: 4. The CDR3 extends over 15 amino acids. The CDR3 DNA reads TGTGCCAGCTCACCTCGGACAGGAGATAATTCACCCCTCCACTTT. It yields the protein CASSPRTGDNSPLHF. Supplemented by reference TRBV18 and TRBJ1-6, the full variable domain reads NAGVMQNPRHLVRRRGQEARLRCSPMKGHSHVYWYRQLPEEGLKFMVYLQKENIIDESGMPKERFSAEFPKEGPSILRIQQVVRGDSAAYFCASSPRTGDNSPLHFGNGTRLTVT.

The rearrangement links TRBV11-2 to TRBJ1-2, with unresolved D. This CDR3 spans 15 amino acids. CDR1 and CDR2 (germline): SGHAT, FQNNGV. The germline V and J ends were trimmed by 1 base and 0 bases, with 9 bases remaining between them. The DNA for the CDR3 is TGTGCCAGCAGCTTAGGGGCCAACGCTAACTATGGCTACACCTTC. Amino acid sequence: CASSLGANANYGYTF.

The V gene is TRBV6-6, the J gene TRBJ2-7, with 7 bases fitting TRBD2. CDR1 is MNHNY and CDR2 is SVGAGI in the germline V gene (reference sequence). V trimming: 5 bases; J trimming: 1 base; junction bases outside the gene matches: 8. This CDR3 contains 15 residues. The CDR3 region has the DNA TGTGCCAGCAGTCCGGAGGGCGGGGGATCCTACGAGCAGTACTTC. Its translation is CASSPEGGGSYEQYF.

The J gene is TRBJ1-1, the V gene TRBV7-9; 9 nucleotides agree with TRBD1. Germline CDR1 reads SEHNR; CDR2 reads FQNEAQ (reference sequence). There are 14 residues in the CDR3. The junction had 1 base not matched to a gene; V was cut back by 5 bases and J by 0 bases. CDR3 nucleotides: TGTGCCAGCAGCGGACAGGGGATGAACACTGAAGCTTTCTTT. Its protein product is CASSGQGMNTEAFF.

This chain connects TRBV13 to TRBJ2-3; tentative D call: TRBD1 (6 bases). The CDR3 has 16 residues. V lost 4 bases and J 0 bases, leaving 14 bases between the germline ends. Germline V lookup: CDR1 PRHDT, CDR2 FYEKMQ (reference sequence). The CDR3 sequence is CASSYGQWGSTDTQYF. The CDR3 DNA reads TGTGCCAGCAGCTATGGACAGTGGGGGAGCACAGATACGCAGTATTTT. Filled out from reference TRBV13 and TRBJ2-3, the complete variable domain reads AAGVIQSPRHLIKEKRETATLKCYPIPRHDTVYWYQQGPGQDPQFLISFYEKMQSDKGSIPDRFSAQQFSDYHSELNMSSLELGDSALYFCASSYGQWGSTDTQYFGPGTRLTVL.

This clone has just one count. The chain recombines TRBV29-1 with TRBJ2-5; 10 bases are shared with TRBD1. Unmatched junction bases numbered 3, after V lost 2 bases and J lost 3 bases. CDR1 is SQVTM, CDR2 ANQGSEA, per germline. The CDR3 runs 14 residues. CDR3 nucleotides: TGCAGCGTTGAAAGGGGGACAGGGGAAGAGACCCAGTACTTC. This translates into CSVERGTGEETQYF.

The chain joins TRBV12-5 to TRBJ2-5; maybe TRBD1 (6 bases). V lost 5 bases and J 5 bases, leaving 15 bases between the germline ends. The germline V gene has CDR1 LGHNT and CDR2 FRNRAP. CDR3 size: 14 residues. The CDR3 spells CASGLTGTKETQYF. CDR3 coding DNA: TGTGCTAGTGGTCTCACCGGGACAAAGGAGACCCAGTACTTC.

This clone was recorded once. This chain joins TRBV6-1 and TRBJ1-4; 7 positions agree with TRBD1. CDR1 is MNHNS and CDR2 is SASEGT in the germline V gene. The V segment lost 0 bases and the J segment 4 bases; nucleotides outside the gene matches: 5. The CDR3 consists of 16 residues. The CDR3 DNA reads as TGTGCCAGCAGTGAAGCCAGGGGGAGCTTTAATGAAAAACTGTTTTTT. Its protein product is CASSEARGSFNEKLFF.

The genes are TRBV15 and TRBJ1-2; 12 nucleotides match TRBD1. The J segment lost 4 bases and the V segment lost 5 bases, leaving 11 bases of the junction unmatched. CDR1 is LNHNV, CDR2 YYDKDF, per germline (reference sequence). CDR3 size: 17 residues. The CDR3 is CATSVSGTGGVSYGYTF. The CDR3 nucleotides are TGTGCCACCAGCGTTTCCGGGACAGGGGGCGTATCCTATGGCTACACCTTC.

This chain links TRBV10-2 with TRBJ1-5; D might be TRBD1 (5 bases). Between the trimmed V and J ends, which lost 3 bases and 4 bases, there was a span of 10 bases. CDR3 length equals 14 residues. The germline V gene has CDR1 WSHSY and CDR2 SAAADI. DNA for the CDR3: TGCGCCAGCAGTGACCAGGGAGGGAATCAGCCCCAGCATTTT. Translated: CASSDQGGNQPQHF.

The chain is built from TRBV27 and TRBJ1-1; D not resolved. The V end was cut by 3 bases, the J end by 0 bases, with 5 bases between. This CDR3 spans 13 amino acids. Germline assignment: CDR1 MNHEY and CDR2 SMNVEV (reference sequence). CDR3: CASSFLVNTEAFF. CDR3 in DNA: TGTGCCAGCAGTTTCTTAGTGAACACTGAAGCTTTCTTT.

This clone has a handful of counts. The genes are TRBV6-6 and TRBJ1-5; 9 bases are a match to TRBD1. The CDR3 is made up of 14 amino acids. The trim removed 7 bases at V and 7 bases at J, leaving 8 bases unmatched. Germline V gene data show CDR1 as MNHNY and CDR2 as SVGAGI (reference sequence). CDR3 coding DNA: TGTGCCAGCACCTACAGGGGGCGAAGCCAGCCCCAGCATTTT. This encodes CASTYRGRSQPQHF.

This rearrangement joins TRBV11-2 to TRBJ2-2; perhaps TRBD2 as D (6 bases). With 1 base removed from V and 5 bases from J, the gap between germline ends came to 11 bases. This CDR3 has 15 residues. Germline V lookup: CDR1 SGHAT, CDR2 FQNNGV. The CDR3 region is CASSLVGGGTGELFF. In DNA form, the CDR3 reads TGTGCCAGCAGCTTAGTCGGGGGAGGTACCGGGGAGCTGTTTTTT. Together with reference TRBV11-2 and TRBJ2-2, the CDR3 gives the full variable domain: EAGVAQSPRYKIIEKRQSVAFWCNPISGHATLYWYQQILGQGPKLLIQFQNNGVVDDSQLPKDRFSAERLKGVDSTLKIQPAKLEDSAVYLCASSLVGGGTGELFFGEGSRLTVL.

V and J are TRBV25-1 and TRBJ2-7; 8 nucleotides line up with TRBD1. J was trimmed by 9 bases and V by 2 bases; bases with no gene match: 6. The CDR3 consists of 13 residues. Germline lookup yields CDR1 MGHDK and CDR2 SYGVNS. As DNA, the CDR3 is TGTGCCAGCAGTGAAGGAGACAGGGGTGTGCAGTACTTC. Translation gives CASSEGDRGVQYF.

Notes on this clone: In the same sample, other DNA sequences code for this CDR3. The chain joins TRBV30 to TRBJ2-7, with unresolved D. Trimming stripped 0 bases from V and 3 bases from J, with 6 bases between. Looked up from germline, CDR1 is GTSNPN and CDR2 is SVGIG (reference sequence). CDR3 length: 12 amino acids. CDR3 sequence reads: CAWSVSGYEQYF. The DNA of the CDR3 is TGTGCCTGGAGTGTCTCGGGCTACGAGCAGTACTTC.

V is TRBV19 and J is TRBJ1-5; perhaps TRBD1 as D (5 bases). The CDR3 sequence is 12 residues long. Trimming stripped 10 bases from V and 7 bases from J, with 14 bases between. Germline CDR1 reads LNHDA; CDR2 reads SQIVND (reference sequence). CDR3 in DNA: TGTGCCACAGGGCGGGGGGTCCAGCCCCAGCATTTT. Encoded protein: CATGRGVQPQHF.

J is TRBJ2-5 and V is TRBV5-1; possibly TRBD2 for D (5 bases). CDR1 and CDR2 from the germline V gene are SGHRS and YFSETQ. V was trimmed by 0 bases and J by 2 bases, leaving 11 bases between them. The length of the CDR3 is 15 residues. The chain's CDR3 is CASSLGMGVQETQYF. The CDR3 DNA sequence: TGCGCCAGCAGCTTGGGGATGGGAGTACAAGAGACCCAGTACTTC. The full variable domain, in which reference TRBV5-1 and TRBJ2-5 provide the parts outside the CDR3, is KAGVTQTPRYLIKTRGQQVTLSCSPISGHRSVSWYQQTPGQGLQFLFEYFSETQRNKGNFPGRFSGRQFSNSRSEMNVSTLELGDSALYLCASSLGMGVQETQYFGPGTRLLVL.

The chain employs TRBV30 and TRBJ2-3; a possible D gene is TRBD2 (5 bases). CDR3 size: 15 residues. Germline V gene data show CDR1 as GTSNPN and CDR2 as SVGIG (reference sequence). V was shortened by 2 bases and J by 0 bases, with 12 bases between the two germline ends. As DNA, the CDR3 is TGTGCCTGGAGTAAAAGGGAGTCTAGCACAGATACGCAGTATTTT. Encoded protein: CAWSKRESSTDTQYF. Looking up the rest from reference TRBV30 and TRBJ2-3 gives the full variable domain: SQTIHQWPATLVQPVGSPLSLECTVEGTSNPNLYWYRQAAGRGLQLLFYSVGIGQISSEVPQNLSASRPQDRQFILSSKKLLLSDSGFYLCAWSKRESSTDTQYFGPGTRLTVL.

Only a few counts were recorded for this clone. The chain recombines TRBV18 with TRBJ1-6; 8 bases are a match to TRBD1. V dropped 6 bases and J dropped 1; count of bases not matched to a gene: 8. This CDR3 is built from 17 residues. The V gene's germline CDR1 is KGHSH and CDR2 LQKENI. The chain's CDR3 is CASSQLQGESYNSPLHF. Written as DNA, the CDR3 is TGTGCCAGCTCGCAGCTACAGGGGGAGTCCTATAATTCACCCCTCCACTTT.

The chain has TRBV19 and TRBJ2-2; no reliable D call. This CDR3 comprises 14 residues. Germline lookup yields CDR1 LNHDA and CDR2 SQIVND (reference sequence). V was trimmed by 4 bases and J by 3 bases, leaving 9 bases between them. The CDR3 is CASSRNRDTGELFF. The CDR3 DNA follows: TGTGCCAGTAGTAGGAACAGAGACACCGGGGAGCTGTTTTTT.

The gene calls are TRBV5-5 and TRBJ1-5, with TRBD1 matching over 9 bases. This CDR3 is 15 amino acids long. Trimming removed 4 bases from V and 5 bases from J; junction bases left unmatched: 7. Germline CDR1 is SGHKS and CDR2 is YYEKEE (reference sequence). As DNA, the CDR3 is TGTGCCAGCAGCCGACGGACAGGGGCTGATCAGCCCCAGCATTTT. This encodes CASSRRTGADQPQHF.

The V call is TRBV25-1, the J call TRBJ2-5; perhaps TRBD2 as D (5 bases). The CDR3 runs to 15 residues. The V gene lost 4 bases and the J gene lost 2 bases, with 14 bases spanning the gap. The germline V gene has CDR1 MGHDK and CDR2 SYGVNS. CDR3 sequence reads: CASSVASVGQETQYF. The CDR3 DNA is TGTGCCAGCAGTGTAGCGTCGGTAGGGCAAGAGACCCAGTACTTC.

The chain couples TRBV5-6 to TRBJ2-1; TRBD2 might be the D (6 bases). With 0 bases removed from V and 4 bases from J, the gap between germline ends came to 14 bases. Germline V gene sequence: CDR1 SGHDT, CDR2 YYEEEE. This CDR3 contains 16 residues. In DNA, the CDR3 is TGTGCCAGCAGCTTGGATGGAGGGATCGCGTACAATGAGCAGTTCTTC. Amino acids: CASSLDGGIAYNEQFF.

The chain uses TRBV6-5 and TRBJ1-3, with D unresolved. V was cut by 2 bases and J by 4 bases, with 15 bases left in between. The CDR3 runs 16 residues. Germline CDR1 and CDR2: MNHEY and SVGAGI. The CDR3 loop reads CASSYAGKFSGNTIYF. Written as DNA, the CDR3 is TGTGCCAGCAGTTACGCAGGAAAATTTTCCGGAAACACCATATATTTT.

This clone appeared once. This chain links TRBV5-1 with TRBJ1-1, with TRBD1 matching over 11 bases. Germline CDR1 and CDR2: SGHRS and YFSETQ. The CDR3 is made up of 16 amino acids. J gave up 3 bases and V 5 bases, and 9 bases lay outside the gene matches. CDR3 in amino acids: CASRWTGGALDTEAFF. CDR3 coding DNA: TGCGCCAGCAGATGGACAGGGGGCGCGCTGGACACTGAAGCTTTCTTT.

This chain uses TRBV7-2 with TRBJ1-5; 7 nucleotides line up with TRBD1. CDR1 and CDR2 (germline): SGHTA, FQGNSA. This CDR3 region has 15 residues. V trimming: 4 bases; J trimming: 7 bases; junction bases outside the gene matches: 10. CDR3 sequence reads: CASSSRTGFGQPQHF. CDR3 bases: TGTGCCAGCAGCTCACGGACAGGATTTGGCCAGCCCCAGCATTTT.

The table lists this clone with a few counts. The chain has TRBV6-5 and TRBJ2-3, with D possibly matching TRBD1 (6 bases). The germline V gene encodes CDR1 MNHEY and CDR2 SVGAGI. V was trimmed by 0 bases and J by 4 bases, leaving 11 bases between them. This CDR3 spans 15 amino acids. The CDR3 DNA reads TGTGCCAGCAGTTACTCAGCAGGGGCCCCAGATACGCAGTATTTT. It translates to CASSYSAGAPDTQYF.

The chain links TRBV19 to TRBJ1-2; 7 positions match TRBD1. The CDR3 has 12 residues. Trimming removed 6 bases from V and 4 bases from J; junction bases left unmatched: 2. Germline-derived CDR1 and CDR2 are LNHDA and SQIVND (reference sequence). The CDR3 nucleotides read TGTGCCAGTAGGTCAGGGGGCTATGGCTACACCTTC. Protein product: CASRSGGYGYTF.

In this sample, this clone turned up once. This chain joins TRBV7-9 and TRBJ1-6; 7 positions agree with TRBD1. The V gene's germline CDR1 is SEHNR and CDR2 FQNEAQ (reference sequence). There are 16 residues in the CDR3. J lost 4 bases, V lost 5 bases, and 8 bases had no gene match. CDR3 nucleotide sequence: TGTGCCAGCAGCCAGGCGGGACAGTTTTATAATTCACCCCTCCACTTT. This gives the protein CASSQAGQFYNSPLHF.

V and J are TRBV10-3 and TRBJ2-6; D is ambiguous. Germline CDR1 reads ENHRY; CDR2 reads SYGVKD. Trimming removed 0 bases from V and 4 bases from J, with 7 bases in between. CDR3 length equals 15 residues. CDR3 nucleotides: TGTGCCATCAGTGAGTCCACTCCCGGGGCCAACGTCCTGACTTTC. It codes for CAISESTPGANVLTF.

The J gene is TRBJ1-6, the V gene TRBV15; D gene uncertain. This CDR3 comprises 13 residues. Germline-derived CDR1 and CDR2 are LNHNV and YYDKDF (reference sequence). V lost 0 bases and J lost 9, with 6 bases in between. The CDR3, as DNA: TGTGCCACCAGCAGAGATCTTATTTCACCCCTCCACTTT. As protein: CATSRDLISPLHF.

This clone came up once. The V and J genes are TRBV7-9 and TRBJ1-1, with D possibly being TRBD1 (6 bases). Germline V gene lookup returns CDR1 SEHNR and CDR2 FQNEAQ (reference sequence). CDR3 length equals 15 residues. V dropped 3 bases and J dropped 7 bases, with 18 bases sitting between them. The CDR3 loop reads CASSFQTGTMDEAFF. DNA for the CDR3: TGTGCCAGCAGCTTCCAGACCGGGACAATGGATGAAGCTTTCTTT.